This TCR beta chain was captured in a study of blood T cell repertoires in COVID-19. Study as a whole: The United States, Italy and Spain supplied acute and convalescent COVID-19 samples. The analysed material was cDNA or gDNA that came from T cells, B-cell-depleted T cells, or PBMCs.

Here immunoSEQ multiplex PCR was the method, and the copy in TCRdb shows in-frame clones only, minus some. The table includes some 150,000 clones, around 83% detected once. Material: peripheral blood. The TCR originated in a woman aged 45-65 years in a cohort sampled during active or convalescent COVID-19.

In nucleotides, the CDR3 is TGTGCCAGCAGCGCTCGGGGTGAAAAACTGTTTTTT. Residues: CASSARGEKLFF. This chain links TRBV7-9 with TRBJ1-4; D not certain. In germline, CDR1 is SEHNR, CDR2 FQNEAQ (reference sequence). This CDR3 comprises 12 residues. V was cut by 5 bases and J by 7 bases, with 8 bases left in between.